This TCR beta chain is drawn from a study of blood T cell repertoires in COVID-19. For the study at large: The United States, Italy and Spain were the sources of the acute and convalescent COVID-19 samples.

The authors' processing: The authors estimated nucleated cell counts from reference gene primer amplification. Profiled with immunoSEQ multiplex PCR; TCRdb holds only in-frame clones, not every one. V and J calls and clone size are as listed in that table; D and trimming were resolved from the DNA. The sample records 130,000 to 150,000 clones, more than 75% being singletons. V was pared by 2 bases and J by 14 bases, with 7 bases of the junction left unmatched. CDR1 is WSHSY, CDR2 SAAADI, per germline. The CDR3 loop spans 13 amino acids. This receptor was obtained from a woman in her forties or fifties with active or convalescent COVID-19. The V and J genes are TRBV10-2 and TRBJ2-3, with 10 nucleotides matching TRBD2. The sample was peripheral blood. CDR3 coding DNA: TGCGCCAGCAGTGAGGGACTAGCGGCGCTGTCGTATTTT. This encodes CASSEGLAALSYF.